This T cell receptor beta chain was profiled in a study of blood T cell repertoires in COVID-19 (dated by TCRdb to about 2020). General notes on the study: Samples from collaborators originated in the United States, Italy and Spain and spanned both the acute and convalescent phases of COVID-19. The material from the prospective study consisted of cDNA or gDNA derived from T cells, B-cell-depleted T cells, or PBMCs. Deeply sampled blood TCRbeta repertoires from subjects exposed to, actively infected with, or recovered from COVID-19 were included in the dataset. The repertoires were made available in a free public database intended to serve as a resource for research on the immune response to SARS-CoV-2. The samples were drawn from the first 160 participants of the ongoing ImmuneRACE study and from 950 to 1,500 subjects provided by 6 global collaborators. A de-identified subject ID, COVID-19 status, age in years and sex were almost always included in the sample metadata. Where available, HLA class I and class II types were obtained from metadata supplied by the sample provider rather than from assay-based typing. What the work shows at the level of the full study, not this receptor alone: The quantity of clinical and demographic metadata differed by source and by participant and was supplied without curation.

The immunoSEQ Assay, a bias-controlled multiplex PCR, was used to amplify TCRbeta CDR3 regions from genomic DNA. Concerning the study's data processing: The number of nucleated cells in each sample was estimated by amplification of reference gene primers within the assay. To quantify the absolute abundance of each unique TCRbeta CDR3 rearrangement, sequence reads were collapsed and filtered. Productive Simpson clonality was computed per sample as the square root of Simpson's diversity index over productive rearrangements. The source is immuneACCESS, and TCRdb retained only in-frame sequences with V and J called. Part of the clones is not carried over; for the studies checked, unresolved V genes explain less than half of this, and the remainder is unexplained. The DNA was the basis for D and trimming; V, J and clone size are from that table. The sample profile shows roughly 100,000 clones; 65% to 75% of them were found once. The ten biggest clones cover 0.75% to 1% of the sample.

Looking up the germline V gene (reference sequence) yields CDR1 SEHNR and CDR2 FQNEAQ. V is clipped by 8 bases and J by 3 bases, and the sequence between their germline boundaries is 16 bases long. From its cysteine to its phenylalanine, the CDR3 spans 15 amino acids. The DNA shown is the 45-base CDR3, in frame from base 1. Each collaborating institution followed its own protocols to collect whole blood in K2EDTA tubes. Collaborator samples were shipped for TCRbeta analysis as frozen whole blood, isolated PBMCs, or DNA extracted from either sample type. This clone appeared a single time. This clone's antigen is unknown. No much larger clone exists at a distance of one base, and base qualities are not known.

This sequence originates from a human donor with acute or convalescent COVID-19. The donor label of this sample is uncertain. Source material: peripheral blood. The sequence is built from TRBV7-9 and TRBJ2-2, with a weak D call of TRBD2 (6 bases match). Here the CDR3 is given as CASPQLGGYTGELFF. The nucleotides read TGTGCCAGCCCCCAGCTGGGGGGATACACCGGGGAGCTGTTTTTT.